This T cell receptor (beta chain) was profiled in a study of cytomegalovirus exposure and HLA in healthy donors. Study-level findings and limits: Prediction of most subjects' HLA-A and HLA-B alleles by TCR beta sequences was reportedly accurate. Upon later analysis, HLA-associated TCR beta chains proved more clonally expanded than other, equally common chains.

As for this clone: The target antigen is unknown.

V lost 3 bases to trimming and J lost 3 bases; unmatched junction nucleotides: 8. This CDR3 has 15 residues. The germline V gene encodes CDR1 SEHNR and CDR2 FQNEAQ (reference sequence). Samples came from healthy bone marrow donors. When sampled, the donors appeared nominally healthy, though they likely had unrecorded immune exposures. Use of 60 Vbeta and 13 Jbeta primers characterized the PCR. Assay: immunoSEQ multiplex PCR; the TCRdb copy retains only in-frame clones and omits some. The table records 130,000 or so clones, about 77% of them present only once. The rearrangement uses TRBV7-9 and TRBJ2-7; 7 nucleotides align to TRBD1. Sequencing was performed on PBMCs. The receptor was derived from a female donor in good health and CMV-seronegative. CDR3 region: CASSFDTTGNYEQYF. The CDR3 nucleotides are TGTGCCAGCAGCTTCGATACGACAGGGAACTACGAGCAGTACTTC.